A selection of T cell receptor beta chains follows, all from one sample in a study of Ad26.COV2.S vaccination and SARS-CoV-2 variants. The repertoire was sequenced with immunoSEQ multiplex PCR; TCRdb's copy has only in-frame clones and lacks some. The sample records 240,000 or so clones, approximately 87% being singletons. Sequenced here: peripheral blood, sampled in a trial of Ad26.COV2.S vaccine versus placebo. The receptors were sampled from a person between 18 and 60 years old who received the Ad26.COV2.S COVID-19 vaccine or a placebo. Each CDR3 is given with its conserved first and last residue. The D gene is left open where the match is weak. Size values are once, few and many counts, or a class for expanded clones, and some rows have none.

CDR3aa | CDR3nt | v_gene | abundance | d_gene | j_gene
CAISEPQAGTLNTGELFF | TGTGCCATCAGCGAACCCCAAGCCGGGACACTGAACACCGGGGAGCTGTTTTTT | TRBV10-3 | . | . | TRBJ2-2
CASSQEAGGFDEQFF | TGCGCCAGCAGCCAAGAGGCGGGGGGGTTCGATGAGCAGTTCTTC | TRBV4-3 | . | TRBD2 | TRBJ2-1
CASSIQGQQKYF | TGTGCCAGTAGTATTCAGGGGCAGCAGAAGTACTTC | TRBV19 | . | . | TRBJ2-7
CSAGHHEQYF | TGCAGTGCTGGACACCACGAGCAGTACTTC | TRBV20-1 | . | . | TRBJ2-7
CASSQPGNTEAFF | TGTGCCAGCAGCCAACCAGGGAACACTGAAGCTTTCTTT | TRBV3-1/TRBV3-2 | . | . | TRBJ1-1
CASSLLGRGNTEAFF | TGTGCCAGCAGCTTACTCGGCAGGGGGAACACTGAAGCTTTCTTT | TRBV7-9 | . | . | TRBJ1-1
CASTRDRGGNTIYF | TGTGCCAGCACCAGGGACAGAGGAGGAAACACCATATATTTT | TRBV13 | . | TRBD1 | TRBJ1-3
CASSQAAGYNSPLHF | TGTGCCAGCAGCCAAGCGGCAGGGTATAATTCACCCCTCCACTTT | TRBV3-1/TRBV3-2 | . | . | TRBJ1-6
CASSMQTRGRGEQFF | TGTGCCAGTAGTATGCAAACCAGGGGTCGGGGCGAGCAGTTCTTC | TRBV19 | . | . | TRBJ2-1
CASSLQVSSDEQYF | TGTGCCAGCTCACTACAGGTGAGCAGCGACGAGCAGTACTTC | TRBV18 | once | . | TRBJ2-7
CASSPPGSPLHF | TGTGCCAGCAGCCCCCCGGGATCACCCCTCCACTTT | TRBV4-2 | . | . | TRBJ1-6
CASSQVREGAEAFF | TGTGCCAGCAGCCAAGTGAGGGAAGGTGCGGAAGCTTTCTTT | TRBV4-2 | . | . | TRBJ1-1
CASSLVRTEAFF | TGTGCCAGCAGCCTCGTTCGCACTGAAGCTTTCTTT | TRBV28 | . | . | TRBJ1-1
CASSLSGLAGGGDTQYF | TGTGCCAGCAGTTTGTCGGGACTAGCGGGAGGGGGAGATACGCAGTATTTT | TRBV28 | . | TRBD2 | TRBJ2-3
CASSLGASGYEQYF | TGTGCCAGCAGCTTAGGGGCCTCGGGCTACGAGCAGTACTTC | TRBV7-9 | . | . | TRBJ2-7
CASSLAQGSSYNSPLHF | TGTGCCAGCAGCTTAGCGCAGGGGAGCTCCTATAATTCACCCCTCCACTTT | TRBV7-2 | few | . | TRBJ1-6
CASSSSRRGKDEQYF | TGTGCCAGTAGTAGCTCACGTCGGGGGAAGGACGAGCAGTACTTC | TRBV19 | . | . | TRBJ2-7
CASSLVGGDGYTF | TGCGCCAGCAGCTTGGTAGGGGGCGACGGCTACACCTTC | TRBV5-1 | . | TRBD1 | TRBJ1-2
CATKPWIRGFQETQYF | TGTGCCACCAAGCCGTGGATACGGGGGTTCCAAGAGACCCAGTACTTC | TRBV24-1 | . | . | TRBJ2-5
CASSSGSGLGGNTGELFF | TGTGCCAGCAGCAGCGGCTCAGGTTTGGGTGGGAACACCGGGGAGCTGTTTTTT | TRBV7-8 | . | . | TRBJ2-2
CASSQDPEAYEQYF | TGTGCCAGCAGCCAAGACCCTGAGGCCTACGAGCAGTACTTC | TRBV3-1/TRBV3-2 | . | . | TRBJ2-7
CASSLVTTAYEQYF | TGTGCCAGCAGCTTAGTCACTACTGCCTACGAGCAGTACTTC | TRBV7-2 | . | . | TRBJ2-7
CASSLDNRVTNYGYTF | TGCGCCAGCAGCTTGGATAACAGGGTAACTAACTATGGCTACACCTTC | TRBV5-1 | few | . | TRBJ1-2
CASSLISNEQFF | TGTGCCAGCAGCTTGATATCAAATGAGCAGTTCTTC | TRBV5-4 | . | . | TRBJ2-1
CASSSLAPGGVGEQFF | TGTGCCAGCAGCTCCCTAGCCCCCGGGGGTGTTGGTGAGCAGTTCTTC | TRBV3-1/TRBV3-2 | . | . | TRBJ2-1
CATSVPGQGLNYGYTF | TGTGCCACCAGCGTACCGGGACAGGGCCTTAACTATGGCTACACCTTC | TRBV15 | . | TRBD1 | TRBJ1-2
CASRQDSVNTGELFF | TGCGCCAGCAGACAGGACAGCGTAAACACCGGGGAGCTGTTTTTT | TRBV5-1 | . | . | TRBJ2-2
CASRTKGEAFF | TGTGCCAGTAGGACGAAAGGTGAAGCTTTCTTT | TRBV19 | . | . | TRBJ1-1
CASSPGHPGPQHF | TGCGCCAGCAGCCCGGGACACCCAGGACCCCAGCATTTT | TRBV4-1 | . | . | TRBJ1-5
CATSRGTESSGNTIYF | TGTGCCACCAGCAGAGGAACAGAGAGCTCTGGAAACACCATATATTTT | TRBV15 | once | . | TRBJ1-3
CASSQDAYGYTF | TGTGCCAGCAGCCAAGACGCATATGGCTACACCTTC | TRBV4-2 | . | . | TRBJ1-2
CASSLAGGQGASDF | TGTGCCAGCAGCTTAGCCGGTGGACAGGGGGCCTCTGATTTT | TRBV7-9 | few | TRBD1 | TRBJ1-3
CASSQDPSNQPQHF | TGTGCCAGCAGTCAGGACCCCAGCAATCAGCCCCAGCATTTT | TRBV6-5 | once | . | TRBJ1-5
CASSLWTGTDTQYF | TGTGCCAGCAGTTTGTGGACAGGCACAGATACGCAGTATTTT | TRBV28 | . | . | TRBJ2-3
CASSLAGVPYEQYF | TGTGCCAGCAGCCTAGCGGGGGTACCCTACGAGCAGTACTTC | TRBV7-8 | once | TRBD2 | TRBJ2-7
CASSDSLTPYEQYF | TGTGCCAGCAGCGACTCCTTGACCCCCTACGAGCAGTACTTC | TRBV28 | . | . | TRBJ2-7
CASRRPGGTGDEKLFF | TGTGCCAGCAGACGTCCGGGAGGGACAGGGGATGAAAAACTGTTTTTT | TRBV6-6 | . | TRBD1 | TRBJ1-4
CASSQAASIGEQYF | TGCGCCAGCAGCCAAGCGGCTAGCATAGGGGAGCAGTACTTC | TRBV4-3 | once | . | TRBJ2-7
CATDRGRGETQYF | TGTGCCACGGACAGGGGTAGAGGGGAGACCCAGTACTTC | TRBV30 | . | TRBD1 | TRBJ2-5
CASSQQGAEAFF | TGTGCCAGCAGTCAGCAGGGCGCTGAAGCTTTCTTT | TRBV6-5 | . | . | TRBJ1-1
CASSTGPEAFF | TGTGCCAGCAGTACAGGGCCTGAAGCTTTCTTT | TRBV6-5 | . | . | TRBJ1-1
CSASWQGDSYEQYF | TGCAGTGCTAGTTGGCAGGGGGACTCCTACGAGCAGTACTTC | TRBV20-1 | . | TRBD1 | TRBJ2-7
CASTVRNSVAFGEQYF | TGTGCCAGCACCGTTCGGAATAGCGTAGCCTTTGGAGAGCAGTACTTC | TRBV5-4 | . | . | TRBJ2-7
CASSYPGEETGEKLFF | TGTGCCAGCAGTTACCCGGGTGAAGAGACAGGTGAAAAACTGTTTTTT | TRBV6-6 | . | . | TRBJ1-4
CASSPPGGGTEAFF | TGTGCCAGCAGCCCCCCGGGCGGTGGCACTGAAGCTTTCTTT | TRBV7-3 | few | . | TRBJ1-1
CAISEGESYNSPLHF | TGTGCCATCAGTGAAGGGGAATCCTATAATTCACCCCTCCACTTT | TRBV10-3 | few | . | TRBJ1-6
CASSVGDLSSGQYF | TGTGCCAGCAGCGTAGGGGACCTGTCCTCGGGGCAGTACTTC | TRBV9 | . | . | TRBJ2-7
CASSSYANTEAFF | TGTGCCAGCAGCTCTTATGCGAACACTGAAGCTTTCTTT | TRBV7-9 | . | . | TRBJ1-1
CASSLGVGELFF | TGTGCCAGCAGCTTAGGTGTCGGGGAGCTGTTTTTT | TRBV7-3 | . | . | TRBJ2-2
CASLAGGWGQTQYF | TGTGCCAGCCTGGCTGGGGGCTGGGGCCAGACCCAGTACTTC | TRBV28 | . | . | TRBJ2-5
CASSVLPSLPDTQYF | TGTGCCAGCAGCGTCCTCCCCAGCCTCCCAGATACGCAGTATTTT | TRBV9 | . | . | TRBJ2-3
CASSFRETQYF | TGTGCCAGCAGCTTTCGTGAGACCCAGTACTTC | TRBV11-2 | . | . | TRBJ2-5
CASSPRGRINYGYTF | TGTGCCAGCTCACCACGCGGACGGATTAACTATGGCTACACCTTC | TRBV18 | . | . | TRBJ1-2
CASRQGVNANYGYTF | TGTGCCAGTCGACAGGGGGTTAACGCTAACTATGGCTACACCTTC | TRBV3-1/TRBV3-2 | . | TRBD1 | TRBJ1-2